This is a list of T cell receptor beta chains from one sample in a study of PD-L1 blockade in urothelial cancer. Assay used: immunoSEQ multiplex PCR; TCRdb lists only in-frame clones, some missing. This sample has some 100,000 clones, with 91% found just once. The sample in question was PBMCs, obtained around atezolizumab (anti-PD-L1) treatment. These receptors were taken from a woman of 80 years or more with urothelial cancer. Both conserved end residues are part of each CDR3. A D gene is named only where the DNA matches it firmly. Clone size is given for some rows only: seen once, a few or many times, or a class if the clone is expanded.

.	TRBV2	TRBJ2-5	.	TGTGCCAGCACCCAAACCCCCTCGGCGGTCCTGGGAGAGACCCAGTACTTC	CASTQTPSAVLGETQYF
.	TRBV27	TRBJ1-1	.	TGTGCCAGCACCACTAGGGACACGGGGAACACTGAAGCTTTCTTT	CASTTRDTGNTEAFF
few	TRBV11-2	TRBJ1-2	.	TGTGCCAGCAGCTTACAGGGGTATGGCTACACCTTC	CASSLQGYGYTF
.	TRBV5-1	TRBJ2-2	.	TGCGCCAGCAGCCCAGGACAGCTCACCGGGGAGCTGTTTTTT	CASSPGQLTGELFF
.	TRBV5-1	TRBJ1-2	TRBD1	TGCGCCAGCACGACAGGGGAAGGATCTGGCTACACCTTC	CASTTGEGSGYTF
.	TRBV28	TRBJ2-1	.	TGTGCCAGCAGTTCACCTATCTACAATGAGCAGTTCTTC	CASSSPIYNEQFF
.	TRBV7-9	TRBJ1-5	TRBD1	TGTGCCAGCAGCTCCGGACAGGGGGCGCGTCAGCCCCAGCATTTT	CASSSGQGARQPQHF
.	TRBV30	TRBJ2-2	TRBD2	TGTGCCTGGAGAAGGATTCCCGTTCTGGGTAGCGGGACGAACACCGGGGAGCTGTTTTTT	CAWRRIPVLGSGTNTGELFF
.	TRBV28	TRBJ1-2	.	TGTGCCAGCTCCCCCGGGGGAGGGGCGGCTAACTATGGCTACACCTTC	CASSPGGGAANYGYTF
.	TRBV5-5	TRBJ1-2	.	TGTGCCAGCAGCTTGGTAGCGGGCCATGGCTACACCTTC	CASSLVAGHGYTF
few	TRBV5-1	TRBJ1-1	.	TGCGCCAGCAGTGTTCCGGGAAGTGGCACTGAAGCTTTCTTT	CASSVPGSGTEAFF